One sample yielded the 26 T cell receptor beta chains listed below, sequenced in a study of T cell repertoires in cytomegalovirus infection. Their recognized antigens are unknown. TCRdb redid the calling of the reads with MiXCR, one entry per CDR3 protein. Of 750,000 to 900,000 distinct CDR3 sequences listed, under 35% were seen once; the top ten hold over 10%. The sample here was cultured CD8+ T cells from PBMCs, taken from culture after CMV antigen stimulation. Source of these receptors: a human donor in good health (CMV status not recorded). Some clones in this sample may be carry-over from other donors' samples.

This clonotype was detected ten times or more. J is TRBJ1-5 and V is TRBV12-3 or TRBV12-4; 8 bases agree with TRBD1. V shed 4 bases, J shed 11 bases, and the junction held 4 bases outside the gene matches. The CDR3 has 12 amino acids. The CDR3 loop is CASSWTGRAQHF. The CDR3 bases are TGTGCCAGCAGTTGGACAGGGAGGGCCCAGCATTTT.

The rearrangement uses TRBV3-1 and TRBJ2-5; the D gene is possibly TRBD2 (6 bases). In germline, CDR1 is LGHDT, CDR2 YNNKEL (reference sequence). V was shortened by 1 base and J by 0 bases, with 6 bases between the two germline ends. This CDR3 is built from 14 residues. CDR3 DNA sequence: TGTGCCAGCAGCCAAGGCGGGGACCAAGAGACCCAGTACTTC. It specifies CASSQGGDQETQYF.

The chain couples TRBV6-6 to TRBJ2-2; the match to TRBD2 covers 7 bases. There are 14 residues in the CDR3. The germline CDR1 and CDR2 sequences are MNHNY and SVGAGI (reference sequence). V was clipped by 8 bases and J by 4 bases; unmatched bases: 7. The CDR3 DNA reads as TGTGCCAGCCTGACTAGCCACGCCACCGGGGAGCTGTTTTTT. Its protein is CASLTSHATGELFF.

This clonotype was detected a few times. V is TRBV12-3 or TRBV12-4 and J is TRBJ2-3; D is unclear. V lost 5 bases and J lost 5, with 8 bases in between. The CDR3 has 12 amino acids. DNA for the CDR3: TGTGCCAGCAGTCCTGGGATAGATACGCAGTATTTT. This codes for CASSPGIDTQYF.

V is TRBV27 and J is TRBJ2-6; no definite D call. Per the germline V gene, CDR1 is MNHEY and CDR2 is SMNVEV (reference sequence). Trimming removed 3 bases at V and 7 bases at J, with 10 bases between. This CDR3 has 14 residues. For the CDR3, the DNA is TGTGCCAGCAGTTTTGGGATAAGAGCCAACGTCCTGACTTTC. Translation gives CASSFGIRANVLTF.

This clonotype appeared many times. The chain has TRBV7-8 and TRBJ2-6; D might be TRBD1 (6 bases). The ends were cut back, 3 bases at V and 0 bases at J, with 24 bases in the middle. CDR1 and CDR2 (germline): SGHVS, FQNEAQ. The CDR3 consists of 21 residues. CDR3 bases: TGTGCCAGCAGCTTGCCTCGTCCGGGACACTATTCCCGCTCTGGGGCCAACGTCCTGACTTTC. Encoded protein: CASSLPRPGHYSRSGANVLTF.

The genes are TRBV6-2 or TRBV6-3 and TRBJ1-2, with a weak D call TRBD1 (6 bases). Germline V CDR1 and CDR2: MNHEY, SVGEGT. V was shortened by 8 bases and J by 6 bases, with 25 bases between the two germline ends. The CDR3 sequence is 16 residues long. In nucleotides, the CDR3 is TGTGCCAGCCTGTATGGGACACCTTACGCTAATGATGGCTACACCTTC. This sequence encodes CASLYGTPYANDGYTF.

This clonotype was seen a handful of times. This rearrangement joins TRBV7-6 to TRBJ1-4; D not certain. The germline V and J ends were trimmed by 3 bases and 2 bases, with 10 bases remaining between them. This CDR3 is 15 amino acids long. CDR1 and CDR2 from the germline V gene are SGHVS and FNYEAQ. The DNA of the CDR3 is TGTGCCAGCAGCTTGACCCCTGAGACTAATGAAAAACTGTTTTTT. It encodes CASSLTPETNEKLFF.

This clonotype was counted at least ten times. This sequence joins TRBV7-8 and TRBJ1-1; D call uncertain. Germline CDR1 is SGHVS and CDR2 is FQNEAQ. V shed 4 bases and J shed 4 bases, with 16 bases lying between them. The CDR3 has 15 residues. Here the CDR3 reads CASSSWAGSGTEAFF. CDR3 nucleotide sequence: TGTGCCAGCAGCTCCTGGGCAGGATCGGGCACTGAAGCTTTCTTT.

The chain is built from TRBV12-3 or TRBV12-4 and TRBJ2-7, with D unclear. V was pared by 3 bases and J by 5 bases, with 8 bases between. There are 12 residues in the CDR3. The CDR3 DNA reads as TGTGCCAGCAGTTTGTCAAGCCACGAGCAGTACTTC. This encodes CASSLSSHEQYF.

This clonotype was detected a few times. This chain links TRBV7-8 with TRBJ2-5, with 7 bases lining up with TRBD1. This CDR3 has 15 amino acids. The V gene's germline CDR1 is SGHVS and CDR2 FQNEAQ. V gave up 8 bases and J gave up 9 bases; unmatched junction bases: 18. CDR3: CASAHHGQAEEAQYF. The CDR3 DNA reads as TGTGCCAGCGCACACCACGGACAGGCCGAGGAGGCCCAGTACTTC.

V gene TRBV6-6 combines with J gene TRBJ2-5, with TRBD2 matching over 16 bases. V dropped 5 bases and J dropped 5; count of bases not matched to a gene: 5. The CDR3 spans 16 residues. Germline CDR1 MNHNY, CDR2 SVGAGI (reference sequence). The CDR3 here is CASSDGTSGGAETQYF. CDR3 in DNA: TGTGCCAGCAGTGATGGGACTAGCGGGGGGGCCGAGACCCAGTACTTC.

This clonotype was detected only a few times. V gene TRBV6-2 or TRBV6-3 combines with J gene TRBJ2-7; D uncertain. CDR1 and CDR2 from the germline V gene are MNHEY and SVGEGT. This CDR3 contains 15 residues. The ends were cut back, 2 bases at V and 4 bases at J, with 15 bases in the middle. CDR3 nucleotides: TGTGCCAGCAGTTACCGCGAAGATGGACCGTACGAGCAGTACGTC. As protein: CASSYREDGPYEQYV.

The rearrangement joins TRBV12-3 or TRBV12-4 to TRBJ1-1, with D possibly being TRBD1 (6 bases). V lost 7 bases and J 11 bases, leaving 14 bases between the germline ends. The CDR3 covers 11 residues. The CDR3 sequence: CASKWGPAAFF. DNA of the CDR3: TGTGCCAGCAAATGGGGGCCTGCGGCTTTCTTT.

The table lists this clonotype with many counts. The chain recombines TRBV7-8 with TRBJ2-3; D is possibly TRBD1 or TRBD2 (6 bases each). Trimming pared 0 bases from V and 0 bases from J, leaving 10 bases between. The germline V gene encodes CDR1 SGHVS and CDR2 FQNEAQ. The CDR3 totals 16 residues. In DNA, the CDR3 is TGTGCCAGCAGCTTAGCGGGGGGCACTAGCACAGATACGCAGTATTTT. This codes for CASSLAGGTSTDTQYF.

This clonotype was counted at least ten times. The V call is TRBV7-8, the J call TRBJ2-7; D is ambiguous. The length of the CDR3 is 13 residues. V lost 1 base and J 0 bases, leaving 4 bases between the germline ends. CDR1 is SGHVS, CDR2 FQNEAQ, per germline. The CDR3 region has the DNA TGTGCCAGCAGCTTAGAGGTCTCCTACGAGCAGTACGTC. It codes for CASSLEVSYEQYV.

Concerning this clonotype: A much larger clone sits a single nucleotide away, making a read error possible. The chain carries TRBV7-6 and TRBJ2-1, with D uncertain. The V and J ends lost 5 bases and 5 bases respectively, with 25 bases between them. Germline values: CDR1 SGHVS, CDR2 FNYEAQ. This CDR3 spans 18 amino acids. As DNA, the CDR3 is TGTGCCAGCAGCCTCCGGAGAGCCCTACTTTCTATGGACAATGAGCAGTTCTTC. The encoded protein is CASSLRRALLSMDNEQFF.

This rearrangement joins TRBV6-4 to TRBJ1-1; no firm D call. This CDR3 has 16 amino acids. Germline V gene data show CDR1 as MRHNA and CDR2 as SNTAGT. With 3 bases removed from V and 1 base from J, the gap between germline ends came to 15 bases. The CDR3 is CASSESARSRNTEAFF. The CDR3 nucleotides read TGTGCCAGCAGTGAAAGCGCGAGATCCAGGAACACTGAAGCTTTCTTT.

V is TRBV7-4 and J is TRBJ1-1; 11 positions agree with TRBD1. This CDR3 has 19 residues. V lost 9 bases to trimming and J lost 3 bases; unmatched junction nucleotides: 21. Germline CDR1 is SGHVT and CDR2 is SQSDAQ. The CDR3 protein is CASSHPCGDRGCVDTEAFF. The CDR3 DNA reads TGTGCCAGTAGCCACCCCTGTGGGGACAGGGGGTGCGTTGACACTGAAGCTTTCTTT.

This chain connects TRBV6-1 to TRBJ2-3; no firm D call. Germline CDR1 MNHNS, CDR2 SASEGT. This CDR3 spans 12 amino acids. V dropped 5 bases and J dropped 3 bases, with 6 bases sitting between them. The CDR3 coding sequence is TGTGCCAGCAGTAAAATAACAGATACGCAGTATTTT. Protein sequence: CASSKITDTQYF.

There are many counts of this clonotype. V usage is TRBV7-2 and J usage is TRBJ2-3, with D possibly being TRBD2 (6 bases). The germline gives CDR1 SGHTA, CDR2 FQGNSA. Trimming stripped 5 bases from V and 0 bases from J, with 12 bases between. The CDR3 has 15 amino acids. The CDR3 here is CASSPTSHSTDTQYF. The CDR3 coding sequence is TGTGCCAGCAGCCCCACTAGCCATAGCACAGATACGCAGTATTTT.

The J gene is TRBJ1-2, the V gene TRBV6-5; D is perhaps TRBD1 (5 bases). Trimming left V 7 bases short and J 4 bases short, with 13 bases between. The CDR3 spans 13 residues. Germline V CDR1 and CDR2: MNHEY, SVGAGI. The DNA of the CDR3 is TGTGCCAGCACCTCGACAGAGGTCTATGGCTACACCTTC. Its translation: CASTSTEVYGYTF.

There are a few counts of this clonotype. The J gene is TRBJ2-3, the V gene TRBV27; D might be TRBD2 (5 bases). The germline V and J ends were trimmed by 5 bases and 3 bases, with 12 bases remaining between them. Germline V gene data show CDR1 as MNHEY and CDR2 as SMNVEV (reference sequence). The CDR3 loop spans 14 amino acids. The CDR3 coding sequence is TGTGCCAGCAGTATCGGGAAACCGACAGATACGCAGTATTTT. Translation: CASSIGKPTDTQYF.

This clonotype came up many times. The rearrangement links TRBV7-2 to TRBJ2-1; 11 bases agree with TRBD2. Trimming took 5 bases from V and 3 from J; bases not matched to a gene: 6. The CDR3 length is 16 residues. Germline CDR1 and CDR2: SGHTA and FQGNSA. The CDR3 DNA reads TGTGCCAGCAGCACACCGGGACTAGCGGTCTACAATGAGCAGTTCTTC. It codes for CASSTPGLAVYNEQFF.

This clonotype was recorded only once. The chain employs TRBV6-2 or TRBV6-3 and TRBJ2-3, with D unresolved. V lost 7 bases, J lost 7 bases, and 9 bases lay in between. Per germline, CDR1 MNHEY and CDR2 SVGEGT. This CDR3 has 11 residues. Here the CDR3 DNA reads TGTGCCAGCACCATTGATTATACGCAGTATTTT. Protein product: CASTIDYTQYF.

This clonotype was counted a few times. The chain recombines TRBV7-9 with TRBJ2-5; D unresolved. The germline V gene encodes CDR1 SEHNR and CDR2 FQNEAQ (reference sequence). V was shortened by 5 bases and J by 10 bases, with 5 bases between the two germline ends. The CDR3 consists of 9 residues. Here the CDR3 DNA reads TGTGCCAGCAGCCCCGACCAGTACTTC. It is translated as CASSPDQYF.